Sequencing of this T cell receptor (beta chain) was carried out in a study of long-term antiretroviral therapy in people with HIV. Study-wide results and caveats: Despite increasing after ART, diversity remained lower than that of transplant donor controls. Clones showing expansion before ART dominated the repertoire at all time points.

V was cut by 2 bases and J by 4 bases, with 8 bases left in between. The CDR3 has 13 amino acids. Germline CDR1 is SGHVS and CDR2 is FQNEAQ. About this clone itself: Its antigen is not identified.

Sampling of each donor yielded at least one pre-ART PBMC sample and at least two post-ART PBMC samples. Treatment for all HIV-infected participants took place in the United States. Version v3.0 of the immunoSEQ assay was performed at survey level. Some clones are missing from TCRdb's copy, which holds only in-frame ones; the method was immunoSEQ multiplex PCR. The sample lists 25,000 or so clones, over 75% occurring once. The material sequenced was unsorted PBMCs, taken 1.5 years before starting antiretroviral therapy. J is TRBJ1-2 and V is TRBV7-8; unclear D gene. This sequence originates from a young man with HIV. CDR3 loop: CASSLRSGYGYTF. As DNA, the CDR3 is TGTGCCAGCAGCTTACGCAGTGGCTATGGCTACACCTTC. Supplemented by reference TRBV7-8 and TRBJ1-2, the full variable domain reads GAGVSQSPRYKVAKRGQDVALRCDPISGHVSLFWYQQALGQGPEFLTYFQNEAQLDKSGLPSDRFFAERPEGSVSTLKIQRTQQEDSAVYLCASSLRSGYGYTFGSGTRLTVV.